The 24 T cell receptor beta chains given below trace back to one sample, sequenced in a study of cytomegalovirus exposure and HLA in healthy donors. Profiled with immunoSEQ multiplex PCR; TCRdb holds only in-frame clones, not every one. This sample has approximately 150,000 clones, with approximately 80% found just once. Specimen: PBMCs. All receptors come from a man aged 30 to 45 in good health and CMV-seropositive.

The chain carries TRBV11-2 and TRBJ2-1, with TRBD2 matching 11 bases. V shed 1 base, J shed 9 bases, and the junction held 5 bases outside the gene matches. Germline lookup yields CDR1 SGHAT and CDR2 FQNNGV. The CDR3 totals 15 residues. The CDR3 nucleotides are TGTGCCAGCAGCTTAGGGGCTAGCGGGGGGACTGAGCAGTTCTTC. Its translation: CASSLGASGGTEQFF.

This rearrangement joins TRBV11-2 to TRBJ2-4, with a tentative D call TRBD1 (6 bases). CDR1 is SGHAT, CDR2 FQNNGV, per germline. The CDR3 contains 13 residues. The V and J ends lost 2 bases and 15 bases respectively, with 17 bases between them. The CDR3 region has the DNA TGTGCCAGCAGCTTACGTTGGGGGCGCGTCGTGTACTTC. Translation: CASSLRWGRVVYF.

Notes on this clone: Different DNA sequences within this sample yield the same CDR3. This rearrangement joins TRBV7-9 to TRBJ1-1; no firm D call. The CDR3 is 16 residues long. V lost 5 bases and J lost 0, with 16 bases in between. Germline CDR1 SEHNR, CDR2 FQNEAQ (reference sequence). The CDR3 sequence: CASSPPGTGMNTEAFF. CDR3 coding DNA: TGTGCCAGCAGCCCTCCGGGTACGGGGATGAACACTGAAGCTTTCTTT.

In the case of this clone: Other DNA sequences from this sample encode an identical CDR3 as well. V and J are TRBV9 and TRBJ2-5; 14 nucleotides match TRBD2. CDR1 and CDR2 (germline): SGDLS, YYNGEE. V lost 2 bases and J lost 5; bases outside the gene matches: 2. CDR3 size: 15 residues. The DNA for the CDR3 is TGTGCCAGCAGCGTCGGACTAGCGGGGGGCGAGACCCAGTACTTC. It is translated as CASSVGLAGGETQYF.

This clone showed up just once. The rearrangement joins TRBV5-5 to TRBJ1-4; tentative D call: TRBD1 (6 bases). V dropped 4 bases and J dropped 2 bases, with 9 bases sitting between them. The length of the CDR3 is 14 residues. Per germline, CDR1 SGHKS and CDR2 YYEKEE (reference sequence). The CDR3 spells CASSPGATNEKLFF. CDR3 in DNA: TGTGCCAGCAGCCCAGGGGCCACTAATGAAAAACTGTTTTTT.

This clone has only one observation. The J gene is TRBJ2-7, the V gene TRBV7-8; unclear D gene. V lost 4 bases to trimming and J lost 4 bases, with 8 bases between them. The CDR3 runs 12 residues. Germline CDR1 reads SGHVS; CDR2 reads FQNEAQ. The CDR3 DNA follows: TGTGCCAGCAGCTACCGAGAATACGAGCAGTACTTC. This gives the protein CASSYREYEQYF.

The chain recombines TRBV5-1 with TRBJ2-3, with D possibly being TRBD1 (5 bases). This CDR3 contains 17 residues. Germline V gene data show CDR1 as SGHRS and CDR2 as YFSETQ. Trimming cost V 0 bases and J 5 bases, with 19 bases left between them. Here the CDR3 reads CASSLDSPGSGLDTQYF. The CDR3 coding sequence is TGCGCCAGCAGCTTGGATAGTCCAGGGTCTGGTTTAGATACGCAGTATTTT.

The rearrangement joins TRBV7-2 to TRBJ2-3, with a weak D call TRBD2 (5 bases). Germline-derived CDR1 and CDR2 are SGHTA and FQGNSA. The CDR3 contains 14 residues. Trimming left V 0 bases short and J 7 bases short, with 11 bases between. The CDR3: CASSLAVAGHTQYF. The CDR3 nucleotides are TGTGCCAGCAGCTTAGCGGTGGCGGGCCATACGCAGTATTTT.

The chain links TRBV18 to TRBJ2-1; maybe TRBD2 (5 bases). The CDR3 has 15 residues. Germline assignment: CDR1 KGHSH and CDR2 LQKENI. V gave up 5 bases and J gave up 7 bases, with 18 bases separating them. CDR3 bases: TGTGCCAGCTCATCCCTTCGTAGCGCAGAGAATGAGCAGTTCTTC. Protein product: CASSSLRSAENEQFF.

In nucleotides, the CDR3 is TGCGCCAGCAGCCCGGCCACTATCGCTTCTGGAAACACCATATATTTT. This sequence encodes CASSPATIASGNTIYF. This chain uses TRBV5-1 with TRBJ1-3; D ambiguous. V dropped 4 bases and J dropped 1 base, with 15 bases sitting between them. The CDR3 sequence is 16 residues long. The germline V gene has CDR1 SGHRS and CDR2 YFSETQ.

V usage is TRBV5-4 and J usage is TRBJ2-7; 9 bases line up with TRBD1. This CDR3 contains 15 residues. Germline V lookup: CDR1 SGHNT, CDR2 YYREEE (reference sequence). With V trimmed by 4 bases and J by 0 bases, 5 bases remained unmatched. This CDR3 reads CASSRKTGGSYEQYF. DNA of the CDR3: TGTGCCAGCAGCCGGAAGACAGGGGGCTCCTACGAGCAGTACTTC.

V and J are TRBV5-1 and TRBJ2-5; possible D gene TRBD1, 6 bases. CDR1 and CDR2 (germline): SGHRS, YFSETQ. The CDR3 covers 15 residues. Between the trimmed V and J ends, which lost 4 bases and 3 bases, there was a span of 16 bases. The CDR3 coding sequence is TGCGCCAGCAGCCGCAGGGGTTTTCAGGAAGAGACCCAGTACTTC. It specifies CASSRRGFQEETQYF.

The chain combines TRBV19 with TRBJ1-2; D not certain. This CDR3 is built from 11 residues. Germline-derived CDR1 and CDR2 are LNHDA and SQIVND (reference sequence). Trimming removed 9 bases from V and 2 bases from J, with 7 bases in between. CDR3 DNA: TGTGCCAGCGCGAAGAACTATGGCTACACCTTC. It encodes CASAKNYGYTF.

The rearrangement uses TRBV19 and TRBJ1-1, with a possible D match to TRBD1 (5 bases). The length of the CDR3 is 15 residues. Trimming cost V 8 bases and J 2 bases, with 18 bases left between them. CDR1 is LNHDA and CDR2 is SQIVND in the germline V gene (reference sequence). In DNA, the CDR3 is TGTGCCAGTCGGAAAGGGGCAGCGCTCAACACTGAAGCTTTCTTT. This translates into CASRKGAALNTEAFF.

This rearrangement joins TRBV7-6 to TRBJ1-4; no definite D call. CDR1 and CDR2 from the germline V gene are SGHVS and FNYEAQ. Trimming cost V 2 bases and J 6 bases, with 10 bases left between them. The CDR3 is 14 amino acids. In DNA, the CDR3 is TGTGCCAGCAGCTTAAGAGGGTTGGATGAAAAACTGTTTTTT. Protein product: CASSLRGLDEKLFF.

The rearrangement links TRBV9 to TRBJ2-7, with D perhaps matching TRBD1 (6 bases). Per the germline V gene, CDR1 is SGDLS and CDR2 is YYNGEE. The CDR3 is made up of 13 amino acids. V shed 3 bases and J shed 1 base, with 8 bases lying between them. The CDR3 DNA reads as TGTGCCAGCAGCGGCGGACAGTCCTACGAGCAGTACTTC. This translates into CASSGGQSYEQYF. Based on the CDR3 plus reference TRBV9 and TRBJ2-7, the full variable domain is DSGVTQTPKHLITATGQRVTLRCSPRSGDLSVYWYQQSLDQGLQFLIQYYNGEERAKGNILERFSAQQFPDLHSELNLSSLELGDSALYFCASSGGQSYEQYFGPGTRLTVT.

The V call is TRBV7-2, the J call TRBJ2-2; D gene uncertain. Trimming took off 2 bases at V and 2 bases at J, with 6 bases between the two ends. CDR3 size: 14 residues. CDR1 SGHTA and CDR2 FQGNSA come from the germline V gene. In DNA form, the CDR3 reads TGTGCCAGCAGCTTATGGCTTAACACCGGGGAGCTGTTTTTT. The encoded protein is CASSLWLNTGELFF.

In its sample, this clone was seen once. The CDR3: CASSVESKNTEAFF. CDR3 nucleotide sequence: TGTGCCAGCAGCGTAGAGTCTAAGAACACTGAAGCTTTCTTT. V is TRBV9 and J is TRBJ1-1, with no clear D. Germline CDR1 reads SGDLS; CDR2 reads YYNGEE. Trimming took 0 bases from V and 1 from J, leaving 7 bases between them. The length of the CDR3 is 14 residues.

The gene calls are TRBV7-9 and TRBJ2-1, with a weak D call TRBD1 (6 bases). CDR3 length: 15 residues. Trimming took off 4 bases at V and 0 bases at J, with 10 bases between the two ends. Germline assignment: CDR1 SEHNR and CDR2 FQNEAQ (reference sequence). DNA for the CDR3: TGTGCCAGCAGCTCGCAGGGGAGCTCCTACAATGAGCAGTTCTTC. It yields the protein CASSSQGSSYNEQFF.

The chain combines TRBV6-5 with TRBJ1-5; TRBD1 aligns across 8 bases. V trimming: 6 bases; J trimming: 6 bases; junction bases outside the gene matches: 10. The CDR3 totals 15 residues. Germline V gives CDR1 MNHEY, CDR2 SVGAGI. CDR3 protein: CASSDMGTGAQPQHF. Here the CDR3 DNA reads TGTGCCAGCAGCGATATGGGGACAGGAGCTCAGCCCCAGCATTTT.

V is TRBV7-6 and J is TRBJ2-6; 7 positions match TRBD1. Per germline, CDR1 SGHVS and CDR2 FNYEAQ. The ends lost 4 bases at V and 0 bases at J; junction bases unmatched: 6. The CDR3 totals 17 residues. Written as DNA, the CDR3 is TGTGCCAGCAGCTCACAGGGGAGCCTCTCTGGGGCCAACGTCCTGACTTTC. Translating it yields CASSSQGSLSGANVLTF.

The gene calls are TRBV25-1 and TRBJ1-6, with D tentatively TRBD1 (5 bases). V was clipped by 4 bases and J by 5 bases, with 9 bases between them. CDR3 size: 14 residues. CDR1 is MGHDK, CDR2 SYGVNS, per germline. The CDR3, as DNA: TGTGCCAGCAGTGGTCCAGGGAATAATTCACCCCTCCACTTT. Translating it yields CASSGPGNNSPLHF. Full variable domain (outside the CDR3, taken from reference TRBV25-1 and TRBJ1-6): EADIYQTPRYLVIGTGKKITLECSQTMGHDKMYWYQQDPGMELHLIHYSYGVNSTEKGDLSSESTVSRIRTEHFPLTLESARPSHTSQYLCASSGPGNNSPLHFGNGTRLTVT.

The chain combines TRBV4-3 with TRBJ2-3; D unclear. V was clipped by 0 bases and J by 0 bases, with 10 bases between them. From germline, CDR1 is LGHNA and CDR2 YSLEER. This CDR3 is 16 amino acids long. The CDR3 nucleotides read TGCGCCAGCAGCCAAGATGGCACCGATAGCACAGATACGCAGTATTTT. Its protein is CASSQDGTDSTDTQYF.

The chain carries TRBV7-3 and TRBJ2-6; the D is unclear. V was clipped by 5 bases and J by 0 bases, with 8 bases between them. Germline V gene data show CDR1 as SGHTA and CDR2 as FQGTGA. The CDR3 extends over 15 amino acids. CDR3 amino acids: CASSHSNSGANVLTF. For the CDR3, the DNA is TGTGCCAGCAGCCACTCGAACTCTGGGGCCAACGTCCTGACTTTC.